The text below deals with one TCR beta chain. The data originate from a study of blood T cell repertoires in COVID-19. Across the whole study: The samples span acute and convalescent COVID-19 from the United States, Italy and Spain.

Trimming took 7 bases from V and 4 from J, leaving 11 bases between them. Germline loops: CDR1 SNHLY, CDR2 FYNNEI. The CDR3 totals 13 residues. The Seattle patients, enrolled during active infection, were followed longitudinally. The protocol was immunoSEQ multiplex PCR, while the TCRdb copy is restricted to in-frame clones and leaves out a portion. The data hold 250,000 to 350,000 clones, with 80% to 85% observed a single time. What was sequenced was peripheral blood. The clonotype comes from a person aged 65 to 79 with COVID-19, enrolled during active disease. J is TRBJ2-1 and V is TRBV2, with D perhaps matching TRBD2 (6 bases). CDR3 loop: CASIGGAYNEQFF. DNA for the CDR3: TGTGCCAGCATTGGCGGGGCTTACAATGAGCAGTTCTTC.